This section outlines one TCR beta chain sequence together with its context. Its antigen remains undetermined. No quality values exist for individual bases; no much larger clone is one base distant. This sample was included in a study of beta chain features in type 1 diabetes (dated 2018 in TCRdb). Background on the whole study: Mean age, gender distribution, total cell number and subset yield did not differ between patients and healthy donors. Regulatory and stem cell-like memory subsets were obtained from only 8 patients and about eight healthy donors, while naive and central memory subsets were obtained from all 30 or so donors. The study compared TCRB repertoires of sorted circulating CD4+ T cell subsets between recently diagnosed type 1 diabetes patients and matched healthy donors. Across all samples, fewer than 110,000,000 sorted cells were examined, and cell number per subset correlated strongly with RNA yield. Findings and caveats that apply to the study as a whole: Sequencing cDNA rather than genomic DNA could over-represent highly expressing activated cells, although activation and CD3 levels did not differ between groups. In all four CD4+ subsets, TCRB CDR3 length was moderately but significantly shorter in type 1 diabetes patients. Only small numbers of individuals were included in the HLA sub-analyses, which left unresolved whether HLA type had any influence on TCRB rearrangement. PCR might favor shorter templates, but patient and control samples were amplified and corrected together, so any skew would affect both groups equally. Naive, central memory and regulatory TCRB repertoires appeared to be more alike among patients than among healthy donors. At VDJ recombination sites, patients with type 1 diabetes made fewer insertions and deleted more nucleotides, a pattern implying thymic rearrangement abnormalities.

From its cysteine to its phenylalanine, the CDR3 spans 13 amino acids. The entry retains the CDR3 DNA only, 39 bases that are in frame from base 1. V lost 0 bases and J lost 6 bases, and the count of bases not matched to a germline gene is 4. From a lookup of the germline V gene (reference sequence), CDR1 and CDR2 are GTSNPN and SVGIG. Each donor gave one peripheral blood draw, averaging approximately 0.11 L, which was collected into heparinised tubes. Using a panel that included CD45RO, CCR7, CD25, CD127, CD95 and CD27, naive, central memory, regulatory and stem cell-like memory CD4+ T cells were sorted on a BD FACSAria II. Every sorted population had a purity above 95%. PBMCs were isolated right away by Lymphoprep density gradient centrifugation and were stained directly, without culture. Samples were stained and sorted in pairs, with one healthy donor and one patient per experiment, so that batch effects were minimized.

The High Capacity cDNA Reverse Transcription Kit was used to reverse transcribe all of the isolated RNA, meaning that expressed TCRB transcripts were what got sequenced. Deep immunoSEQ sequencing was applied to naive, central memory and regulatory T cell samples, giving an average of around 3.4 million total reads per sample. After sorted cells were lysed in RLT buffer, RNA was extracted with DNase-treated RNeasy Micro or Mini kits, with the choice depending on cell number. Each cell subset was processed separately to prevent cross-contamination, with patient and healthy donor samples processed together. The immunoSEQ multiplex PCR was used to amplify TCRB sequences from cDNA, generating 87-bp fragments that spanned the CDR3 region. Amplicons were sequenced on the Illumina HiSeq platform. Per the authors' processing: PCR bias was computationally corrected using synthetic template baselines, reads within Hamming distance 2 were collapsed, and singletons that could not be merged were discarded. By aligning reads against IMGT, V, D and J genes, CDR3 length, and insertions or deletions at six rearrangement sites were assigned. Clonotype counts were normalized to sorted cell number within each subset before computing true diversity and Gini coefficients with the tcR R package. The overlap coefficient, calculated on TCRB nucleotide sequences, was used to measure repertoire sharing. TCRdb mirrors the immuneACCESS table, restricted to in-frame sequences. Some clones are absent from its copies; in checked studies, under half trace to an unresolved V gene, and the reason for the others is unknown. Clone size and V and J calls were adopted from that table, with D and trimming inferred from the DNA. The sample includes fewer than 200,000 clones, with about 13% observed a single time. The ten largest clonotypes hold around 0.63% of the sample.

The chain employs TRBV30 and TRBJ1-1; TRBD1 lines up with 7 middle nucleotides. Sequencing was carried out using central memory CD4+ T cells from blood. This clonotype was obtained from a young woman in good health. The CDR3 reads CAWSVRQGAEAFF. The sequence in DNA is TGTGCCTGGAGTGTACGGCAGGGGGCTGAAGCTTTCTTT.